These 4 T cell receptor beta chains originate from one sample sequenced in a study. MiXCR was run by TCRdb on the reads, yielding one entry per CDR3 protein. The sample yields some 15,000 distinct CDR3 sequences, approximately 37% seen once. The specimen sequenced was blood. The receptor source for this set is a human donor.

This clonotype is labeled medium-sized. The J gene is TRBJ2-3, the V gene TRBV4-2, with 8 bases lining up with TRBD1. The CDR3 has 15 residues. Trimming took 0 bases from V and 4 from J; bases not matched to a gene: 3. The germline V gene has CDR1 LGHNA and CDR2 YNFKEQ. CDR3 amino acids: CASSQDRGPSDTQYF. CDR3 coding DNA: TGTGCCAGCAGCCAAGACAGGGGGCCCTCAGATACGCAGTATTTT.

The chain is built from TRBV4-3 and TRBJ1-4; no clear D gene. Germline V CDR1 and CDR2: LGHNA, YSLEER. The CDR3 length is 18 residues. The V and J ends lost 5 bases and 4 bases respectively, with 23 bases between them. In DNA form, the CDR3 reads TGCGCCAGCAGCGACAACCTGGCCGTCCAAGGACGTAATGAAAAACTGTTTTTT. Encoded protein: CASSDNLAVQGRNEKLFF.

This clonotype was picked up many times. This chain uses TRBV5-1 with TRBJ2-2, with TRBD1 matching 8 bases. Germline assignment: CDR1 SGHRS and CDR2 YFSETQ. The V gene end was trimmed by 1 base and the J gene end by 5 bases; junction bases not matched to a gene: 10. This CDR3 spans 17 amino acids. This chain's CDR3 is CASSLIPRQGTTGELFF. CDR3 bases: TGCGCCAGCAGCTTGATCCCCAGACAGGGGACGACCGGGGAGCTGTTTTTT.

A remark on this clonotype: Because it lacks the conserved phenylalanine or tryptophan at the end, this CDR3 is likely a read error. The limits of the CDR3 on the DNA are not certain, so only TCRdb's listed CDR3 is given. The chain combines TRBV30 with TRBJ1-6. From germline, CDR1 is GTSNPN and CDR2 SVGIG (reference sequence). The CDR3 is 8 amino acids long, termini counted. CDR3: CAWSGRHG.